The 19 T cell receptor beta chains given below trace back to one sample, sequenced in a study of blood T cell repertoires in COVID-19. Data came from immunoSEQ multiplex PCR; TCRdb stores just in-frame clones and leaves some out. The profile covers over 120,000 clones, with roughly 82% appearing a single time and roughly a tenth taken by the ten largest. The material sequenced was peripheral blood. These receptors were taken from a man in his fifties or sixties with active or convalescent COVID-19.

This sequence joins TRBV6-6 and TRBJ2-7, with TRBD2 identical over 13 bases. The CDR3 is 15 amino acids. Germline V gives CDR1 MNHNY, CDR2 SVGAGI (reference sequence). Trimming cost V 5 bases and J 3 bases; bases outside gene matches: 4. CDR3 sequence: CASSPRTSGSYEQYF. The CDR3 DNA sequence: TGTGCCAGCAGTCCCCGGACTAGCGGGAGCTACGAGCAGTACTTC.

The J gene is TRBJ1-3, the V gene TRBV7-8, with D unclear. The germline V gene has CDR1 SGHVS and CDR2 FQNEAQ. V was cut by 5 bases and J by 2 bases, with 16 bases left in between. The CDR3 has 16 amino acids. In DNA form, the CDR3 reads TGTGCCAGCAGCAAAGAGACACCACAAGCTGGAAACACCATATATTTT. Amino acids: CASSKETPQAGNTIYF.

The chain recombines TRBV6-6 with TRBJ1-4; D not resolved. CDR1 and CDR2 (germline): MNHNY, SVGAGI (reference sequence). The CDR3 is 16 amino acids. Trimming took off 0 bases at V and 3 bases at J, with 11 bases between the two ends. CDR3 nucleotide sequence: TGTGCCAGCAGTTACTCGATTACCGGGGCTAATGAAAAACTGTTTTTT. Encoded protein: CASSYSITGANEKLFF.

This clone appeared a few times. The chain couples TRBV4-3 to TRBJ1-6; D gene uncertain. CDR1 and CDR2 (germline): LGHNA, YSLEER. Between the trimmed V and J ends, which lost 2 bases and 7 bases, there was a span of 15 bases. The CDR3 covers 16 residues. The CDR3 here is CASSQNPRGSNSPLHF. The CDR3 region has the DNA TGCGCCAGCAGCCAAAACCCCCGCGGATCCAATTCACCCCTCCACTTT.

CDR3 nucleotide sequence: TGTGCCAGCAGTCCCGGGAACACCGGGGAGCTGTTTTTT. Translating gives CASSPGNTGELFF. This chain connects TRBV6-6 to TRBJ2-2; D not resolved. This CDR3 has 13 amino acids. Germline-derived CDR1 and CDR2 are MNHNY and SVGAGI (reference sequence). The germline V and J ends were trimmed by 5 bases and 1 base, with 5 bases remaining between them.

CDR3 DNA: TGTGCCAGCAGTGACGGTAACAGGCTGCAGTACTTC. Its protein is CASSDGNRLQYF. V usage is TRBV6-1 and J usage is TRBJ2-7; weak D call: TRBD1 (5 bases). Germline V gene data show CDR1 as MNHNS and CDR2 as SASEGT. This CDR3 is built from 12 residues. Trimming left V 3 bases short and J 9 bases short, with 12 bases between.

This rearrangement joins TRBV19 to TRBJ1-1; perhaps TRBD1 as D (5 bases). Trimming took 6 bases from V and 6 from J, leaving 20 bases between them. This CDR3 has 15 residues. The V gene's germline CDR1 is LNHDA and CDR2 SQIVND (reference sequence). CDR3 amino acids: CASSALNWGDPEAFF. DNA of the CDR3: TGTGCCAGTAGCGCCTTGAACTGGGGGGATCCTGAAGCTTTCTTT.

The chain uses TRBV14 and TRBJ2-2; 7 bases match TRBD2. This CDR3 region has 16 residues. With 3 bases clipped from V and 1 base from J, the junction kept 5 bases outside the gene matches. Looked up from germline, CDR1 is SGHDN and CDR2 is FVKESK. CDR3 nucleotides: TGTGCCAGCAGCCAGTTAGCGGGTATGAACACCGGGGAGCTGTTTTTT. This translates into CASSQLAGMNTGELFF.

This clone was counted once. The rearrangement uses TRBV6-5 and TRBJ1-3, with TRBD1 as a possible D gene (6 bases). Trimming took off 6 bases at V and 0 bases at J, with 12 bases between the two ends. Germline V gene lookup returns CDR1 MNHEY and CDR2 SVGAGI. The CDR3 contains 15 residues. CDR3: CASRTTGTSGNTIYF. CDR3 nucleotides: TGTGCCAGCAGAACTACAGGGACCTCTGGAAACACCATATATTTT.

The count of this clone is one. J is TRBJ1-6 and V is TRBV4-3; 7 nucleotides line up with TRBD1. Germline CDR1 LGHNA, CDR2 YSLEER. The CDR3 spans 16 residues. With 5 bases clipped from V and 9 bases from J, the junction kept 13 bases outside the gene matches. This CDR3 is CASSNIVSGGSSPLHF. DNA of the CDR3: TGCGCCAGCAGCAATATTGTATCAGGGGGAAGTTCACCCCTCCACTTT.

As DNA, the CDR3 is TGTGCCTGGGATACGGGACAGGGCAGAGGAAAACTGTTTTTT. Translating it yields CAWDTGQGRGKLFF. V usage is TRBV30 and J usage is TRBJ1-4; 9 bases fit TRBD1. The CDR3 spans 14 residues. The J segment lost 10 bases and the V segment lost 5 bases, leaving 11 bases of the junction unmatched. The germline CDR1 and CDR2 sequences are GTSNPN and SVGIG (reference sequence).

CDR3 residues: CASSSGQGAFTNEKLFF. DNA of the CDR3: TGCGCCAGCAGCTCGGGACAGGGGGCGTTCACTAATGAAAAACTGTTTTTT. This chain uses TRBV5-1 with TRBJ1-4; 12 bases map to TRBD1. Germline assignment: CDR1 SGHRS and CDR2 YFSETQ. Trimming at V came to 3 bases and at J to 2 bases, leaving 5 bases not matched to a gene. CDR3 length: 17 residues.

The V gene is TRBV4-3, the J gene TRBJ2-3; maybe TRBD2 (5 bases). Germline CDR1 LGHNA, CDR2 YSLEER. The CDR3 runs to 17 residues. Trimming cost V 0 bases and J 5 bases, with 18 bases left between them. Here the CDR3 DNA reads TGCGCCAGCAGCCAAGATAGCGCGGCAAATGTTGTAGATACGCAGTATTTT. This sequence encodes CASSQDSAANVVDTQYF.

This chain connects TRBV18 to TRBJ2-3; 13 nucleotides match TRBD2. The J segment lost 3 bases and the V segment lost 0 bases, leaving 6 bases of the junction unmatched. Germline CDR1 and CDR2: KGHSH and LQKENI. This CDR3 has 18 residues. CDR3 nucleotide sequence: TGTGCCAGCTCACCACCGTCACTAGCGGGGGGGCGGACAGATACGCAGTATTTT. Translated, it gives CASSPPSLAGGRTDTQYF. The variable domain in full, completed from reference TRBV18 and TRBJ2-3, reads NAGVMQNPRHLVRRRGQEARLRCSPMKGHSHVYWYRQLPEEGLKFMVYLQKENIIDESGMPKERFSAEFPKEGPSILRIQQVVRGDSAAYFCASSPPSLAGGRTDTQYFGPGTRLTVL.

This clone has just a few counts. The chain combines TRBV11-2 with TRBJ1-6; D gene ambiguous. Between the trimmed V and J ends, which lost 0 bases and 2 bases, there was a span of 17 bases. This CDR3 contains 19 residues. From germline, CDR1 is SGHAT and CDR2 FQNNGV. CDR3 DNA: TGTGCCAGCAGCTTAGAGTGGACTGTGGTTCGCGCCTATAATTCACCCCTCCACTTT. It encodes CASSLEWTVVRAYNSPLHF.

The CDR3 region is CASSRTGGPNEKLFF. CDR3 nucleotide sequence: TGTGCCAGCAGCCGGACAGGGGGCCCTAATGAAAAACTGTTTTTT. The chain couples TRBV2 to TRBJ1-4, with 11 bases identical to TRBD1. Germline lookup yields CDR1 SNHLY and CDR2 FYNNEI. V lost 6 bases and J lost 3; bases outside the gene matches: 3. This CDR3 is built from 15 residues.

The chain has TRBV27 and TRBJ2-1; D is uncertain. CDR3 size: 13 residues. Per germline, CDR1 MNHEY and CDR2 SMNVEV (reference sequence). V was pared by 5 bases and J by 8 bases, with 13 bases between. The CDR3 bases are TGTGCCAGCAGTCCCCAACCTAGATATGAGCAGTTCTTC. This gives the protein CASSPQPRYEQFF.

The chain uses TRBV10-1 and TRBJ1-6; D ambiguous. This CDR3 has 17 amino acids. Trimming removed 0 bases from V and 7 bases from J, with 16 bases in between. CDR1 is WNHNN and CDR2 is SYGVQD in the germline V gene (reference sequence). CDR3 amino acids: CASSESISSLGNSPLHF. CDR3 bases: TGCGCCAGCAGTGAGTCGATTTCAAGTCTAGGAAATTCACCCCTCCACTTT.

This chain uses TRBV27 with TRBJ2-7; 10 bases are a match to TRBD2. Germline CDR1 and CDR2: MNHEY and SMNVEV (reference sequence). The CDR3 is 15 amino acids. The V gene end was trimmed by 6 bases and the J gene end by 1 base; junction bases not matched to a gene: 6. The CDR3 region is CASSVGTSASYEQYF. In DNA, the CDR3 is TGTGCCAGCAGCGTCGGGACTAGCGCTTCCTACGAGCAGTACTTC.